This T cell receptor (beta chain) was retrieved from a study of CD4+ T cells in melanoma. Using immunoSEQ multiplex PCR, the repertoire was profiled, and TCRdb retains in-frame clones only, with some absent. The table shows around 100,000 clones, with around 93% occurring only once. Germline assignment: CDR1 SGHRS and CDR2 YFSETQ. Trimming stripped 5 bases from V and 2 bases from J, with 12 bases between. The CDR3 spans 14 residues. The sequencing input was peripheral blood. This clonotype was sampled from a human donor with melanoma. The V and J genes are TRBV5-1 and TRBJ2-3; D not resolved. CDR3 residues: CASRDPSVTDTQYF. The CDR3 bases are TGCGCCAGCAGGGACCCCTCCGTCACAGATACGCAGTATTTT.